A single sample is the source of the 26 T cell receptor beta chains below, sequenced in a study of identical twins. MiXCR was run by TCRdb on the 5' RACE reads, yielding one entry per CDR3 protein. The profile shows about 340,000 distinct CDR3 sequences, around 12% of them singletons. These data were likewise used in another study, on yellow fever vaccine responses in identical twins.

Sequenced: CD8+ T cells sorted from blood. The receptor set was obtained from a woman between 18 and 29 years old in good health.

The chain employs TRBV5-5 and TRBJ2-2; maybe TRBD1 (5 bases). Deletions cut 0 bases from V and 4 bases from J, with 19 bases between. The V gene's germline CDR1 is SGHKS and CDR2 YYEKEE (reference sequence). This CDR3 is 18 amino acids long. This CDR3 is CASSLGLATATPTGELFF. CDR3 in DNA: TGTGCCAGCAGCTTGGGGCTTGCGACAGCCACCCCCACCGGGGAGCTGTTTTTT.

This clonotype was seen only a few times. The chain uses TRBV4-1 and TRBJ1-3, with a tentative D call TRBD1 (6 bases). Trimming shortened V by 4 bases and J by 0 bases, and 10 bases separated the two germline ends. In germline, CDR1 is MGHRA, CDR2 YSYEKL. The CDR3 is 15 residues long. The CDR3 DNA reads as TGCGCCAGCAGCCCGGGGACAAGCTCTGGAAACACCATATATTTT. It encodes CASSPGTSSGNTIYF.

The chain has TRBV5-1 and TRBJ2-7, with 11 positions matching TRBD1. From germline, CDR1 is SGHRS and CDR2 YFSETQ. Germline trimming cut 2 bases from V and 0 bases from J; bases unmatched to any gene: 4. CDR3 length: 16 residues. The CDR3 nucleotides read TGCGCCAGCAGCTTAACCGGGACAGGGGGCTCCTACGAGCAGTACTTC. Amino acid sequence: CASSLTGTGGSYEQYF.

This clonotype was seen repeatedly, ten times or more. The J gene is TRBJ2-1, the V gene TRBV4-2; D tentatively reads TRBD1 or TRBD2 (5 bases each). The CDR3 runs 17 residues. The V end was cut by 1 base, the J end by 1 base, with 14 bases between. Per germline, CDR1 LGHNA and CDR2 YNFKEQ. CDR3 sequence reads: CASSQGSGGGSYNEQFF. The CDR3, as DNA: TGTGCCAGCAGCCAAGGATCGGGTGGGGGTTCCTACAATGAGCAGTTCTTC.

V is TRBV6-4 and J is TRBJ2-3, with D hard to call. CDR3 size: 15 residues. Germline loops: CDR1 MRHNA, CDR2 SNTAGT. V was clipped by 3 bases and J by 2 bases, with 12 bases between them. CDR3 sequence: CASSEGARHTDTQYF. The CDR3 nucleotides are TGTGCCAGCAGTGAAGGAGCGAGACACACAGATACGCAGTATTTT.

V is TRBV7-9 and J is TRBJ2-2; 8 nucleotides align to TRBD2. Germline CDR1 and CDR2: SEHNR and FQNEAQ (reference sequence). The trim removed 3 bases at V and 6 bases at J, leaving 3 bases unmatched. The CDR3 is 14 residues long. The CDR3 protein is CASSLRGAAGELFF. The DNA for the CDR3 is TGTGCCAGCAGCTTGCGGGGGGCAGCCGGGGAGCTGTTTTTT.

The chain joins TRBV7-2 to TRBJ2-3, with D possibly being TRBD2 (6 bases). Germline-derived CDR1 and CDR2 are SGHTA and FQGNSA. This CDR3 is 14 amino acids long. V was shortened by 5 bases and J by 0 bases, with 9 bases between the two germline ends. The CDR3 reads CASSMSGSTDTQYF. The CDR3 DNA sequence: TGTGCCAGCAGCATGAGCGGGAGCACAGATACGCAGTATTTT.

V usage is TRBV6-5 and J usage is TRBJ1-4; D remains ambiguous. V lost 0 bases to trimming and J lost 0 bases, with 5 bases between them. CDR1 and CDR2 (germline): MNHEY, SVGAGI. This CDR3 has 15 amino acids. DNA of the CDR3: TGTGCCAGCAGTTACTCCCTGGCAACTAATGAAAAACTGTTTTTT. Translating gives CASSYSLATNEKLFF.

This chain connects TRBV27 to TRBJ2-1; D possibly matches TRBD1 or TRBD2 (5 bases each). Trimming removed 6 bases from V and 6 bases from J, with 18 bases in between. Germline CDR1 is MNHEY and CDR2 is SMNVEV (reference sequence). The CDR3 is 15 amino acids. The CDR3 protein is CASRSDWGGGNEQFF. The CDR3, as DNA: TGTGCCAGCAGATCAGACTGGGGTGGGGGCAATGAGCAGTTCTTC.

This clonotype was detected a few times. This chain uses TRBV9 with TRBJ2-1; 13 bases agree with TRBD2. This CDR3 has 17 residues. Germline lookup yields CDR1 SGDLS and CDR2 YYNGEE. V shed 4 bases and J 0 bases; nucleotides not matched to a gene: 4. This CDR3 reads CASSLRTSGSSYNEQFF. CDR3 nucleotides: TGTGCCAGCAGCCTTCGGACTAGCGGGAGCTCCTACAATGAGCAGTTCTTC.

There are a few counts of this clonotype. CDR3 nucleotide sequence: TGTGCCAGCAGTTTAGGGCTAGCGGAATCCTACAATGAGCAGTTCTTC. Protein product: CASSLGLAESYNEQFF. This sequence joins TRBV28 and TRBJ2-1; 7 nucleotides align to TRBD2. J lost 1 base, V lost 2 bases, and 5 bases had no gene match. Germline values: CDR1 MDHEN, CDR2 SYDVKM. This CDR3 is built from 16 residues.

This clonotype was found a few times. The J gene is TRBJ1-6, the V gene TRBV3-1; perhaps TRBD1 as D (5 bases). There are 14 residues in the CDR3. Germline CDR1 and CDR2: LGHDT and YNNKEL (reference sequence). V dropped 4 bases and J dropped 3 bases, with 7 bases sitting between them. CDR3 sequence reads: CASSRQYYNSPLHF. The CDR3 DNA reads as TGTGCCAGCAGCCGACAGTACTATAATTCACCCCTCCACTTT.

The chain recombines TRBV27 with TRBJ1-1; D remains ambiguous. The ends were cut back, 3 bases at V and 1 base at J, with 6 bases in the middle. There are 13 residues in the CDR3. The germline gives CDR1 MNHEY, CDR2 SMNVEV (reference sequence). The CDR3 nucleotides are TGTGCCAGCAGTTTGATCGGGAACACTGAAGCTTTCTTT. Its protein product is CASSLIGNTEAFF.

The rearrangement uses TRBV5-1 and TRBJ2-1; D might be TRBD1 (6 bases). Deletions cut 0 bases from V and 6 bases from J, with 7 bases between. CDR1 is SGHRS, CDR2 YFSETQ, per germline. The CDR3 is made up of 13 amino acids. The CDR3 DNA is TGCGCCAGCAGCTTGGTGGACAGCAATGAGCAGTTCTTC. This encodes CASSLVDSNEQFF.

CDR3 region: CASSSRGGPSRGTQYF. The CDR3 DNA reads as TGTGCCAGCAGCTCTCGGGGCGGCCCAAGTCGGGGGACCCAGTACTTC. The chain recombines TRBV13 with TRBJ2-5, with D perhaps matching TRBD1 or TRBD2 (5 bases each). Germline V CDR1 and CDR2: PRHDT, FYEKMQ (reference sequence). Trimming took 4 bases from V and 7 from J, leaving 22 bases between them. The CDR3 is 16 residues long.

The J gene is TRBJ2-7, the V gene TRBV27, with TRBD1 matching 9 bases. The CDR3 totals 15 residues. The V gene end was trimmed by 6 bases and the J gene end by 2 bases; junction bases not matched to a gene: 8. Germline loops: CDR1 MNHEY, CDR2 SMNVEV (reference sequence). The CDR3 is CASSPRGTGTYEQYF. The CDR3 coding sequence is TGTGCCAGCAGCCCTCGTGGGACAGGGACCTACGAGCAGTACTTC.

The CDR3 loop reads CASSLAARDRHIEAFF. The DNA of the CDR3 is TGTGCCAGCAGCTTAGCCGCTAGGGACAGACATATTGAAGCTTTCTTT. This sequence joins TRBV7-8 and TRBJ1-1, with 7 bases identical to TRBD1. The germline gives CDR1 SGHVS, CDR2 FQNEAQ. The CDR3 contains 16 residues. After removal of 0 bases from V and 7 bases from J, the junction contained 11 bases not matched to a gene.

This clonotype has a handful of counts. The gene calls are TRBV7-9 and TRBJ1-2; D is undetermined. The CDR3 has 15 amino acids. The germline V and J ends were trimmed by 1 base and 4 bases, with 13 bases remaining between them. From germline, CDR1 is SEHNR and CDR2 FQNEAQ (reference sequence). CDR3 amino acids: CASSLGESRIYGYTF. The CDR3 DNA follows: TGTGCCAGCAGCTTAGGGGAATCCAGGATCTATGGCTACACCTTC. Based on the CDR3 plus reference TRBV7-9 and TRBJ1-2, the full variable domain is DTGVSQNPRHKITKRGQNVTFRCDPISEHNRLYWYRQTLGQGPEFLTYFQNEAQLEKSRLLSDRFSAERPKGSFSTLEIQRTEQGDSAMYLCASSLGESRIYGYTFGSGTRLTVV.

The chain has TRBV12-3 or TRBV12-4 and TRBJ2-1, with 10 bases lining up with TRBD2. With V trimmed by 6 bases and J by 5 bases, 1 base remained unmatched. This CDR3 spans 13 amino acids. CDR3 bases: TGTGCCAGCAGCACTAGCGGGAACAATGAGCAGTTCTTC. Protein product: CASSTSGNNEQFF.

The chain employs TRBV5-1 and TRBJ2-1; D is possibly TRBD2 (6 bases). Germline lookup yields CDR1 SGHRS and CDR2 YFSETQ. The CDR3 length is 15 residues. V gave up 4 bases and J gave up 7 bases, with 18 bases separating them. The CDR3 here is CASSPRAAGLNEQFF. In nucleotides, the CDR3 is TGCGCCAGCAGCCCCCGGGCCGCGGGGTTGAATGAGCAGTTCTTC.

The rearrangement links TRBV27 to TRBJ2-3; a weak D match, TRBD1 (5 bases). Trimming pared 4 bases from V and 3 bases from J, leaving 14 bases between. Germline V gene lookup returns CDR1 MNHEY and CDR2 SMNVEV (reference sequence). There are 15 residues in the CDR3. CDR3 residues: CASSWQGGRTDTQYF. CDR3 sequence (DNA): TGTGCCAGCAGTTGGCAGGGCGGTAGAACAGATACGCAGTATTTT.

This clonotype was found many times. The J gene is TRBJ1-4, the V gene TRBV7-9; the D is unclear. Germline CDR1 SEHNR, CDR2 FQNEAQ (reference sequence). This CDR3 is 14 amino acids long. Trimming shortened V by 1 base and J by 4 bases, and 7 bases separated the two germline ends. DNA of the CDR3: TGTGCCAGCAGCTTAGTGGGGAATAATGAAAAACTGTTTTTT. Translation: CASSLVGNNEKLFF.

The sample holds many counts of this clonotype. V usage is TRBV5-1 and J usage is TRBJ2-5; 10 positions match TRBD1. The V gene end was trimmed by 4 bases and the J gene end by 5 bases; junction bases not matched to a gene: 8. This CDR3 spans 15 amino acids. Germline V CDR1 and CDR2: SGHRS, YFSETQ. Here the CDR3 reads CASSQDRGWLETQYF. The CDR3 nucleotides are TGCGCCAGCAGCCAGGACAGGGGGTGGTTGGAGACCCAGTACTTC.

This clonotype turned up a few times. The chain recombines TRBV7-2 with TRBJ2-1; 10 positions agree with TRBD2. Germline CDR1 is SGHTA and CDR2 is FQGNSA. V lost 1 base and J lost 3; bases outside the gene matches: 3. This CDR3 has 16 amino acids. The CDR3 region has the DNA TGTGCCAGCAGCTTAGTTCTAGCGGGAGTCTACAATGAGCAGTTCTTC. Protein product: CASSLVLAGVYNEQFF.

CDR3: CSARRGRNTEAFF. The CDR3, as DNA: TGCAGTGCTAGGAGGGGGAGGAACACTGAAGCTTTCTTT. This chain connects TRBV20-1 to TRBJ1-1, with D possibly being TRBD1 (6 bases). Germline lookup yields CDR1 DFQATT and CDR2 SNEGSKA (reference sequence). Trimming left V 3 bases short and J 1 base short, with 9 bases between. The CDR3 covers 13 residues.

V gene TRBV7-9 combines with J gene TRBJ2-1, with D perhaps being TRBD1 or TRBD2 (5 bases each). This CDR3 is built from 15 residues. Trimming stripped 1 base from V and 2 bases from J, with 9 bases between. Germline assignment: CDR1 SEHNR and CDR2 FQNEAQ (reference sequence). CDR3 coding DNA: TGTGCCAGCAGCTTAGTGGGGGACGCCTACAATGAGCAGTTCTTC. The encoded protein is CASSLVGDAYNEQFF.